The following is a T cell receptor beta chain sequence with its context. Its cognate antigen is unknown. Method: immunoSEQ multiplex PCR; TCRdb's copy keeps in-frame clones and lacks some. Counted here are 80,000 or so clones, roughly 85% occurring once; the ten biggest clones make up less than 1.6%. This sample is part of a study of T cell responses to AZD1222 COVID-19 vaccine. Study-wide points: Dominant CD4 TCR responses targeted spike regions 160-218 and 743-854. As reported, nearly half of all spike-specific TCRs target variant regions that are unmutated.

The CDR3 loop spans 14 amino acids. V lost 6 bases, J lost 8 bases, and 19 bases lay in between. Germline V gives CDR1 MNHEY, CDR2 SVGEGT. The rearrangement joins TRBV6-2 or TRBV6-3 to TRBJ1-2; D is undetermined. This TCR was recovered from an adult in good health. Sample: peripheral blood, taken on day 0 of AZD1222 vaccination. The CDR3 here is CASSLFPTVSGYTF. Here the CDR3 DNA reads TGTGCCAGCAGCCTCTTCCCGACGGTCTCCGGCTACACCTTC.